The clone carrying this TCR beta chain was observed once. Its matching antigen is unknown. CDR1 is SGHVS, CDR2 FQNEAQ, per germline. V lost 5 bases, J lost 5 bases, and 18 bases stayed unmatched. This CDR3 comprises 17 residues. These data are taken from a study of T cells in narcolepsy. The data were produced by immunoSEQ multiplex PCR, yet TCRdb's version contains in-frame clones alone and is incomplete. Among over 15,000 clones listed, about nine tenths were seen once. Study-wide findings and caveats: HCRT-specific and TRIB2-specific autoreactive clonotypes appeared among same-patient CSF and blood CD4+ clonotypes.

This TCR derives from a human donor in good health. The rearrangement joins TRBV7-8 to TRBJ2-7, with TRBD1 matching over 7 bases. Sequenced material: memory (CD45RA-) CD4+ T cells from blood. The DNA of the CDR3 is TGTGCCAGCAGCACGGGGACAGCCCTTTTCTTCGCGGACGAGCAGTACTTC. Protein product: CASSTGTALFFADEQYF.